Below, 24 T cell receptor beta chains from the same sample are listed, as sequenced in a study of graft-versus-host responses after intestinal transplantation. These receptors lack a known antigen. Some clones are missing from TCRdb's copy, which holds only in-frame ones; the method was immunoSEQ multiplex PCR. The data show about 27,000 clones, over 80% seen once. The sample was unstimulated CD4+ T cells sorted from spleen or lymph node cells, taken before intestinal transplant. Receptors were obtained from a human donor who received an intestinal transplant.

Details on this clone: The identical CDR3 is also encoded by other nucleotide sequences in the sample. V usage is TRBV11-2 and J usage is TRBJ1-2; 9 bases are shared with TRBD1. V shed 5 bases, J shed 3 bases, and the junction held 1 base outside the gene matches. The CDR3 spans 13 residues. From germline, CDR1 is SGHAT and CDR2 FQNNGV. CDR3 sequence: CASSRDRDYGYTF. The CDR3 DNA follows: TGTGCCAGCAGCCGGGACAGGGACTATGGCTACACCTTC.

This rearrangement joins TRBV19 to TRBJ2-3; D ambiguous. This CDR3 has 16 amino acids. Trimming took off 0 bases at V and 8 bases at J, with 18 bases between the two ends. The germline gives CDR1 LNHDA, CDR2 SQIVND (reference sequence). The CDR3 sequence: CASSIEATEFLGTQYF. The DNA of the CDR3 is TGTGCCAGTAGTATAGAAGCCACAGAGTTTTTGGGTACGCAGTATTTT.

The rearrangement joins TRBV5-1 to TRBJ1-4; D gene ambiguous. From germline, CDR1 is SGHRS and CDR2 YFSETQ. V lost 0 bases and J lost 2, with 8 bases in between. The CDR3 is 15 residues long. The CDR3 here is CASSLASATNEKLFF. As DNA, the CDR3 is TGCGCCAGCAGCTTGGCATCTGCTACTAATGAAAAACTGTTTTTT.

The genes are TRBV19 and TRBJ2-7; 11 bases line up with TRBD1. CDR1 and CDR2 from the germline V gene are LNHDA and SQIVND (reference sequence). The CDR3 is 15 amino acids. The V and J ends lost 4 bases and 4 bases, in that order; junction bases with no gene match: 6. The CDR3 region is CASSTAGQGAYEQYF. Written as DNA, the CDR3 is TGTGCCAGTAGTACCGCCGGACAGGGGGCGTACGAGCAGTACTTC.

This chain uses TRBV6-1 with TRBJ2-7; D tentatively reads TRBD1 or TRBD2 (5 bases each). The length of the CDR3 is 14 residues. Germline lookup yields CDR1 MNHNS and CDR2 SASEGT. V lost 4 bases and J lost 0, with 10 bases in between. CDR3 amino acids: CASSAPGTSYEQYF. As DNA, the CDR3 is TGTGCCAGCAGTGCCCCCGGGACCTCCTACGAGCAGTACTTC.

The genes are TRBV10-3 and TRBJ2-5, with D perhaps TRBD2 (6 bases). Germline V gives CDR1 ENHRY, CDR2 SYGVKD. This CDR3 is 14 amino acids long. Between the trimmed V and J ends, which lost 2 bases and 5 bases, there was a span of 12 bases. In DNA form, the CDR3 reads TGTGCCATCAGTGAGGCGCGGGGAAGGGAGACCCAGTACTTC. It translates to CAISEARGRETQYF.

The genes are TRBV5-4 and TRBJ1-4; TRBD1 aligns across 7 bases. The trim removed 0 bases at V and 8 bases at J, leaving 7 bases unmatched. The CDR3 totals 15 residues. Per germline, CDR1 SGHNT and CDR2 YYREEE (reference sequence). CDR3 loop: CASSLGGGTVEKLFF. The CDR3 nucleotides are TGTGCCAGCAGCTTGGGGGGTGGGACAGTCGAAAAACTGTTTTTT.

The chain combines TRBV5-1 with TRBJ1-1; D gene uncertain. Trimming shortened V by 0 bases and J by 4 bases, and 10 bases separated the two germline ends. Germline V gene sequence: CDR1 SGHRS, CDR2 YFSETQ. The CDR3 extends over 14 amino acids. CDR3 in amino acids: CASSLELGSTEAFF. DNA of the CDR3: TGCGCCAGCAGCTTGGAATTGGGTAGCACTGAAGCTTTCTTT. Full variable domain (remainder filled in from reference TRBV5-1 and TRBJ1-1): KAGVTQTPRYLIKTRGQQVTLSCSPISGHRSVSWYQQTPGQGLQFLFEYFSETQRNKGNFPGRFSGRQFSNSRSEMNVSTLELGDSALYLCASSLELGSTEAFFGQGTRLTVV.

The chain uses TRBV18 and TRBJ2-7, with 9 bases matching TRBD1. Per the germline V gene, CDR1 is KGHSH and CDR2 is LQKENI. J lost 6 bases, V lost 3 bases, and 6 bases had no gene match. The CDR3 covers 14 residues. CDR3: CASSPLGQGGEQYF. CDR3 sequence (DNA): TGTGCCAGCTCACCCCTGGGACAGGGTGGCGAGCAGTACTTC.

This sequence joins TRBV7-7 and TRBJ2-7; the D is unclear. The CDR3 has 13 amino acids. From germline, CDR1 is SSHAT and CDR2 FNYEAQ (reference sequence). Trimming pared 10 bases from V and 4 bases from J, leaving 17 bases between. CDR3 sequence (DNA): TGTGCCACCTTAGGGTTAATTAGTTACGAGCAGTACTTC. Translating it yields CATLGLISYEQYF. Together with reference TRBV7-7 and TRBJ2-7, the CDR3 gives the full variable domain: GAGVSQSPRYKVTKRGQDVTLRCDPISSHATLYWYQQALGQGPEFLTYFNYEAQPDKSGLPSDRFSAERPEGSISTLTIQRTEQRDSAMYRCATLGLISYEQYFGPGTRLTVT.

Turning to this clone: At one boundary the junction diverges from the germline segment, which might be a read error. This chain connects TRBV10-3 to TRBJ1-1; 12 bases are a match to TRBD1. The V gene's germline CDR1 is ENHRY and CDR2 SYGVKD. This CDR3 spans 15 amino acids. CDR3 DNA sequence: TGTGCCATCAGGGGGACAGGGGGCGTCGGCACTGAAACTTTCTTT. This gives the protein CAIRGTGGVGTETFF.

V is TRBV5-1 and J is TRBJ2-5; 8 nucleotides line up with TRBD2. V was pared by 2 bases and J by 1 base, with 4 bases of the junction left unmatched. Looked up from germline, CDR1 is SGHRS and CDR2 is YFSETQ. The CDR3 is made up of 15 amino acids. CDR3 DNA: TGCGCCAGCAGCTTAACCGGGACTAGCCAAGAGACCCAGTACTTC. It codes for CASSLTGTSQETQYF.

This clone occurred once. The chain couples TRBV15 to TRBJ1-2; TRBD1 matches at 7 bases. The CDR3 extends over 19 amino acids. CDR1 and CDR2 (germline): LNHNV, YYDKDF (reference sequence). Losses at the gene ends were 6 bases for V and 5 bases for J; bases not matched to a gene: 24. The CDR3 is CATRPIPDRAYRSLYGYTF. CDR3 coding DNA: TGTGCCACCAGGCCCATCCCCGACAGGGCTTATAGGTCCTTATATGGCTACACCTTC.

The chain carries TRBV5-4 and TRBJ2-7; 12 bases map to TRBD1. V dropped 3 bases and J dropped 6; count of bases not matched to a gene: 4. This CDR3 comprises 14 residues. CDR1 SGHNT and CDR2 YYREEE come from the germline V gene (reference sequence). In DNA form, the CDR3 reads TGTGCCAGCAGCTCACCGGGACAGGGGGCCGAGCAGTACTTC. Protein product: CASSSPGQGAEQYF.

This sequence joins TRBV7-9 and TRBJ1-2, with TRBD1 matching 8 bases. The germline gives CDR1 SEHNR, CDR2 FQNEAQ (reference sequence). With V trimmed by 1 base and J by 1 base, 2 bases remained unmatched. The CDR3 runs 15 residues. CDR3 region: CASSLGTGNNYGYTF. The CDR3 DNA is TGTGCCAGCAGCTTAGGGACAGGGAATAACTATGGCTACACCTTC.

The chain uses TRBV5-1 and TRBJ2-5; 8 bases agree with TRBD1. Germline CDR1 is SGHRS and CDR2 is YFSETQ. The junction had 3 bases not matched to a gene; V was cut back by 3 bases and J by 2 bases. The CDR3 extends over 14 amino acids. The chain's CDR3 is CASSSGQVQETQYF. In DNA, the CDR3 is TGCGCCAGCAGCTCGGGACAGGTTCAAGAGACCCAGTACTTC.

The J gene is TRBJ1-1, the V gene TRBV19, with D possibly matching TRBD1 (6 bases). Germline loops: CDR1 LNHDA, CDR2 SQIVND (reference sequence). Trimming took off 5 bases at V and 0 bases at J, with 19 bases between the two ends. The CDR3 spans 17 residues. CDR3 amino acids: CASSPLGGLGMNTEAFF. The CDR3 DNA follows: TGTGCCAGTAGTCCGCTCGGGGGGCTGGGCATGAACACTGAAGCTTTCTTT.

The chain recombines TRBV5-1 with TRBJ2-5, with TRBD1 matching over 9 bases. CDR1 is SGHRS and CDR2 is YFSETQ in the germline V gene. V shed 3 bases, J shed 4 bases, and the junction held 13 bases outside the gene matches. This CDR3 has 17 amino acids. The CDR3 spells CASSSQTTGQGRETQYF. The CDR3 region has the DNA TGCGCCAGCAGCTCCCAGACGACCGGACAGGGGAGAGAGACCCAGTACTTC.

The rearrangement links TRBV6-1 to TRBJ2-6; a possible D gene is TRBD2 (6 bases). In germline, CDR1 is MNHNS, CDR2 SASEGT. The length of the CDR3 is 13 residues. Trimming took off 7 bases at V and 9 bases at J, with 13 bases between the two ends. As DNA, the CDR3 is TGTGCCAGCACTGAGGAGGGTGTCAACGTCCTGACTTTC. It encodes CASTEEGVNVLTF.

This chain connects TRBV7-2 to TRBJ2-7; D gene ambiguous. Germline CDR1 SGHTA, CDR2 FQGNSA. The CDR3 totals 12 residues. V gave up 6 bases and J gave up 3 bases, with 9 bases separating them. CDR3 sequence (DNA): TGTGCCAGCAGTTTGGACCTCTACGAGCAGTACTTC. This translates into CASSLDLYEQYF. The variable domain in full, completed from reference TRBV7-2 and TRBJ2-7, reads GAGVSQSPSNKVTEKGKDVELRCDPISGHTALYWYRQSLGQGLEFLIYFQGNSAPDKSGLPSDRFSAERTGGSVSTLTIQRTQQEDSAVYLCASSLDLYEQYFGPGTRLTVT.

This clone was seen a handful of times. This chain links TRBV9 with TRBJ2-5; D call uncertain. There are 14 residues in the CDR3. CDR1 and CDR2 from the germline V gene are SGDLS and YYNGEE. Trimming removed 4 bases at V and 5 bases at J, with 15 bases between. CDR3 bases: TGTGCCAGCAGCCCCGGGTGGGCCGCCGAGACCCAGTACTTC. It yields the protein CASSPGWAAETQYF.

This clone was observed a single time. The chain couples TRBV30 to TRBJ2-7, with TRBD2 matching over 8 bases. From germline, CDR1 is GTSNPN and CDR2 SVGIG (reference sequence). This CDR3 spans 14 amino acids. Trimming took 6 bases from V and 0 from J; bases not matched to a gene: 7. The DNA of the CDR3 is TGTGCCTGCGACAGCGGGAGTTTCTCCTACGAGCAGTACTTC. Protein: CACDSGSFSYEQYF.

The V and J genes are TRBV10-1 and TRBJ2-3; no reliable D call. With 4 bases removed from V and 4 bases from J, the gap between germline ends came to 9 bases. Germline V gene sequence: CDR1 WNHNN, CDR2 SYGVQD (reference sequence). The CDR3 extends over 13 amino acids. CDR3 loop: CASSAGVADTQYF. The CDR3 nucleotides read TGCGCCAGCAGTGCCGGAGTAGCAGATACGCAGTATTTT.

The rearrangement links TRBV5-1 to TRBJ2-2, with TRBD2 matching over 7 bases. CDR3 length equals 16 residues. V lost 5 bases to trimming and J lost 4 bases; unmatched junction nucleotides: 11. The germline V gene encodes CDR1 SGHRS and CDR2 YFSETQ. The CDR3 nucleotides are TGCGCCAGCAGGTGGGTCGCGGGAGTCCGCACCGGGGAGCTGTTTTTT. It yields the protein CASRWVAGVRTGELFF.